The rows below give T cell receptor beta chains drawn from one sample of a study of sequential checkpoint blockade in melanoma. The assay was immunoSEQ multiplex PCR, and TCRdb's table has in-frame clones only and misses some. The table has 20,000 to 25,000 clones, 27% seen once. The specimen was tumor tissue (inferred from file names), collected from a patient given nivolumab and ipilimumab in sequence. The source is a human donor with melanoma. The CDR3 runs from the conserved cysteine through the conserved F or W.

TRBJ1-1 TRBV6-8 CASSLEGQRYTEAFF
TRBJ1-5 TRBV6-8 CASSYFSQPQHF
TRBJ2-3 TRBV11-3 CASSLWAAGDSTDTQYF
TRBJ2-1 TRBV30 CAWRNRANEQFF
TRBJ1-1 TRBV6-8 CASSATPGGTEAFF
TRBJ2-3 TRBV5-1 CASSLEDRDRDTQYF
TRBJ1-1 TRBV11-3 CASSKDRAVTEAFF
TRBJ2-2 TRBV18 CASSPSSTGELFF
TRBJ1-1 TRBV29-1 CSALQGNTEAFF
TRBJ2-3 TRBV5-1 CASTMAGGGGTQYF
TRBJ2-7 TRBV5-1 CASSQGPLADEQYF
TRBJ2-6 TRBV11-3 CASSEDRGANVLTF
TRBJ2-3 TRBV25-1 CASSEYGNIDTQYF
TRBJ1-2 TRBV6-8 CASSLQGESGYTF
TRBJ1-1 TRBV28 CASSTGTGGLTEAFF
TRBJ2-1 TRBV18 CASSGQGSSYNEQFF
TRBJ1-1 TRBV5-4 CASRLAGTVEAFF
TRBJ1-2 TRBV6-8 CASSFAGGSNGYTF
TRBJ1-5 TRBV14 CASSQGGAYQPQHF
TRBJ1-2 TRBV28 CASSPGDRVDGYTF
TRBJ2-5 TRBV11-1 CASSPTARGRETQYF
TRBJ2-5 TRBV19 CASSMPGRPPETQYF
TRBJ2-1 TRBV6-8 CASRGLAGGNEQFF
TRBJ2-3 TRBV6-8 CASSLDRGDTQYF
TRBJ1-6 TRBV14 CASSPRTGGRSPLHF
TRBJ2-7 TRBV25-1 CASRGAGSYEQYF
TRBJ2-5 TRBV6-8 CASSSGRVGETQYF
TRBJ2-5 TRBV18 CASSPGPVQETQYF
TRBJ2-6 TRBV9 CASSEGGLGGANVLTF
TRBJ2-7 TRBV28 CASRSGTSGIYEQYF
TRBJ1-1 TRBV7-4 CASSLFRDKKAFF
TRBJ1-1 TRBV15 CATSRVWDRQNTEAFF
TRBJ2-3 TRBV11-3 CASRGGEDTDTQYF
TRBJ2-7 TRBV28 CASTEAGTSSYEQYF
TRBJ2-4 TRBV28 CASSPTGTLIQYF
TRBJ2-2 TRBV11-3 CASSLSGGQAGELFF
TRBJ1-1 TRBV19 CASSIMVQSNTEAFF
TRBJ2-1 TRBV11-3 CASSLEGDYAYNEQFF
TRBJ2-5 TRBV18 CASSPDGGLGETQYF
TRBJ1-5 TRBV28 CASRGHVSNQPQHF
TRBJ2-7 TRBV29-1 CSVVRLAGVYEQYF
TRBJ2-1 TRBV9 CASTDRGLAGGSYNEQFF
TRBJ2-2 TRBV19 CASSMWTSGLYTGELFF